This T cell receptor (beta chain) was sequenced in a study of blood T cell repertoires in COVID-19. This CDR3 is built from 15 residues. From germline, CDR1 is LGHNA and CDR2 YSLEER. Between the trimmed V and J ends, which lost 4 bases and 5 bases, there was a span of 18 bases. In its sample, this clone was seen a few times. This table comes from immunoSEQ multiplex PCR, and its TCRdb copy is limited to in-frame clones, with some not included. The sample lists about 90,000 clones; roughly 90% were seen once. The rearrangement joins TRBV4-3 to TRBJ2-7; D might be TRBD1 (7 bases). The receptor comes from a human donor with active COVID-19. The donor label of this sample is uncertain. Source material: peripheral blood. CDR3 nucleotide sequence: TGCGCCAGCAGCCCGGAGGGGGCAGGGCGCGACGAGCAGTACTTC. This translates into CASSPEGAGRDEQYF.